Following are 25 T cell receptor beta chains from one sample sequenced in a study of T cells in localized non-small cell lung cancer. Produced via immunoSEQ multiplex PCR; TCRdb's table is partial and in-frame only. The sample shows 25,000 to 40,000 clones, about 82% of them seen only once. The specimen comprised peripheral blood, sampled before any cancer treatment. The receptors were sampled from a male donor at least 60 years old with stage III squamous cell lung carcinoma.

As for this clone: The sample contains more than one DNA sequence encoding this CDR3. J is TRBJ2-5 and V is TRBV7-9; TRBD2 might be the D (5 bases). This CDR3 is 13 amino acids long. V dropped 6 bases and J dropped 4 bases, with 12 bases sitting between them. The germline V gene encodes CDR1 SEHNR and CDR2 FQNEAQ (reference sequence). CDR3 bases: TGTGCCAGCAGGACCGCGGGCGCAGAGACCCAGTACTTC. Its protein product is CASRTAGAETQYF.

The rearrangement joins TRBV5-1 to TRBJ2-1; D perhaps matches TRBD1 (5 bases). The CDR3 runs to 13 residues. The germline V and J ends were trimmed by 4 bases and 9 bases, with 14 bases remaining between them. CDR1 SGHRS and CDR2 YFSETQ come from the germline V gene. The CDR3 here is CASSQKATGEQFF. The CDR3 nucleotides read TGCGCCAGCAGCCAGAAAGCTACAGGTGAGCAGTTCTTC.

V usage is TRBV2 and J usage is TRBJ2-7; 7 bases align to TRBD1. The CDR3 sequence is 13 residues long. Losses at the gene ends were 9 bases for V and 6 bases for J; bases not matched to a gene: 11. CDR1 and CDR2 (germline): SNHLY, FYNNEI. The CDR3 here is CASLDRAGSEQYF. As DNA, the CDR3 is TGTGCCAGTCTTGACAGGGCAGGAAGCGAGCAGTACTTC. Using reference TRBV2 and TRBJ2-7 for the parts outside the CDR3, the full variable domain is EPEVTQTPSHQVTQMGQEVILRCVPISNHLYFYWYRQILGQKVEFLVSFYNNEISEKSEIFDDQFSVERPDGSNFTLKIRSTKLEDSAMYFCASLDRAGSEQYFGPGTRLTVT.

V gene TRBV7-9 combines with J gene TRBJ2-1; 9 bases map to TRBD2. Trimming took 0 bases from V and 11 from J; bases not matched to a gene: 5. The CDR3 extends over 14 amino acids. From germline, CDR1 is SEHNR and CDR2 FQNEAQ (reference sequence). CDR3 amino acids: CASSLAIAGVQQFF. CDR3 coding DNA: TGTGCCAGCAGCTTAGCCATAGCGGGAGTGCAGCAGTTCTTC.

The sample holds one count of this clone. The chain links TRBV9 to TRBJ2-3; 9 bases agree with TRBD1. This CDR3 is built from 14 residues. Per germline, CDR1 SGDLS and CDR2 YYNGEE. V lost 3 bases, J lost 7 bases, and 6 bases stayed unmatched. The CDR3 DNA reads as TGTGCCAGCAGCGAAGGGACAGGGAGCCATACGCAGTATTTT. This codes for CASSEGTGSHTQYF.

J is TRBJ2-3 and V is TRBV15; possibly TRBD1 or TRBD2 for D (5 bases each). The CDR3 is made up of 14 amino acids. V lost 8 bases, J lost 0 bases, and 12 bases lay in between. The germline gives CDR1 LNHNV, CDR2 YYDKDF (reference sequence). As DNA, the CDR3 is TGTGCCACCCGGGGCGGCCTAAGCACAGATACGCAGTATTTT. It encodes CATRGGLSTDTQYF.

The chain employs TRBV6-6 and TRBJ1-2; no clear D. Trimming shortened V by 0 bases and J by 1 base, and 3 bases separated the two germline ends. The CDR3 runs to 13 residues. CDR1 and CDR2 (germline): MNHNY, SVGAGI (reference sequence). CDR3 sequence: CASSYSNNYGYTF. CDR3 in DNA: TGTGCCAGCAGTTACTCCAATAACTATGGCTACACCTTC.

This chain connects TRBV2 to TRBJ2-5, with 8 nucleotides matching TRBD1. CDR1 is SNHLY and CDR2 is FYNNEI in the germline V gene. The CDR3 sequence is 13 residues long. Unmatched junction bases numbered 2, after V lost 6 bases and J lost 2 bases. CDR3: CASSRDRQETQYF. CDR3 nucleotide sequence: TGTGCCAGCAGCCGGGACAGGCAAGAGACCCAGTACTTC.

This rearrangement joins TRBV5-1 to TRBJ2-5; D not certain. The CDR3 contains 14 residues. Germline V gene sequence: CDR1 SGHRS, CDR2 YFSETQ. Trimming stripped 3 bases from V and 2 bases from J, with 11 bases between. CDR3 in amino acids: CASSSRPGQETQYF. The CDR3 nucleotides are TGCGCCAGCAGCTCCCGGCCGGGTCAAGAGACCCAGTACTTC.

V usage is TRBV4-3 and J usage is TRBJ2-3; the D gene could be TRBD1 or TRBD2 (6 bases each). Trimming took 0 bases from V and 3 from J, leaving 16 bases between them. The CDR3 has 17 amino acids. From germline, CDR1 is LGHNA and CDR2 YSLEER. CDR3 residues: CASSQDTGGQLTDTQYF. CDR3 in DNA: TGCGCCAGCAGCCAAGATACCGGGGGCCAGCTGACAGATACGCAGTATTTT.

This chain links TRBV27 with TRBJ1-5; TRBD1 matches 7 bases. With V trimmed by 8 bases and J by 9 bases, 10 bases remained unmatched. There are 13 residues in the CDR3. Germline assignment: CDR1 MNHEY and CDR2 SMNVEV (reference sequence). CDR3 sequence reads: CASRQQGNGPQHF. Written as DNA, the CDR3 is TGTGCCAGCCGCCAACAGGGGAACGGGCCCCAGCATTTT.

This chain uses TRBV10-3 with TRBJ1-5; D gene ambiguous. Looked up from germline, CDR1 is ENHRY and CDR2 is SYGVKD. This CDR3 contains 14 residues. Trimming stripped 3 bases from V and 1 base from J, with 7 bases between. The CDR3 reads CAISEGASNQPQHF. CDR3 coding DNA: TGTGCCATCAGTGAAGGTGCGAGCAATCAGCCCCAGCATTTT.

This clone is a singleton in its sample. The chain combines TRBV5-1 with TRBJ1-2, with a possible D match to TRBD1 (5 bases). This CDR3 contains 15 residues. The germline V and J ends were trimmed by 4 bases and 4 bases, with 17 bases remaining between them. CDR1 is SGHRS and CDR2 is YFSETQ in the germline V gene. The CDR3 bases are TGCGCCAGCAGCAGCTCCGGGACGGGTCTCTATGGCTACACCTTC. Amino acid sequence: CASSSSGTGLYGYTF.

The chain links TRBV6-5 to TRBJ2-7; no definite D call. Trimming pared 5 bases from V and 4 bases from J, leaving 15 bases between. This CDR3 comprises 14 residues. Germline V gives CDR1 MNHEY, CDR2 SVGAGI. The DNA for the CDR3 is TGTGCCAGCAGTCCGACGAGCCCTGGGTACGAGCAGTACTTC. Its translation is CASSPTSPGYEQYF.

V usage is TRBV5-1 and J usage is TRBJ2-5; 9 bases line up with TRBD2. Trimming took 3 bases from V and 4 from J; bases not matched to a gene: 4. The CDR3 consists of 14 residues. Germline V lookup: CDR1 SGHRS, CDR2 YFSETQ. The CDR3 is CASSSNSGRETQYF. The CDR3 DNA is TGCGCCAGCAGCTCAAATAGCGGGAGAGAGACCCAGTACTTC.

The V and J genes are TRBV15 and TRBJ1-2, with a possible D match to TRBD1 (6 bases). The V and J ends lost 0 bases and 6 bases respectively, with 26 bases between them. The CDR3 is 19 amino acids. Germline V gene data show CDR1 as LNHNV and CDR2 as YYDKDF (reference sequence). The CDR3 coding sequence is TGTGCCACCAGCAGAGAAATTACAGGGAGTGGGGATCGCCAGGATGGCTACACCTTC. It codes for CATSREITGSGDRQDGYTF.

The rearrangement uses TRBV5-1 and TRBJ1-4; D is ambiguous. Germline V gene sequence: CDR1 SGHRS, CDR2 YFSETQ. The CDR3 sequence is 15 residues long. V gave up 1 base and J gave up 8 bases, with 15 bases separating them. For the CDR3, the DNA is TGCGCCAGCAGCTTGAGGGCAGAACGCCGGGAAAAACTGTTTTTT. Translation: CASSLRAERREKLFF.

This sequence joins TRBV13 and TRBJ1-1; TRBD1 is a possible D gene (5 bases). From germline, CDR1 is PRHDT and CDR2 FYEKMQ (reference sequence). The CDR3 totals 14 residues. The ends were cut back, 3 bases at V and 4 bases at J, with 12 bases in the middle. The CDR3: CASSFGGRGTEAFF. In DNA, the CDR3 is TGTGCCAGCAGCTTTGGAGGAAGGGGCACTGAAGCTTTCTTT.

This sequence joins TRBV7-2 and TRBJ2-7, with 7 bases aligning to TRBD2. There are 14 residues in the CDR3. V was clipped by 1 base and J by 4 bases; unmatched bases: 4. CDR1 is SGHTA and CDR2 is FQGNSA in the germline V gene. The CDR3 loop is CASSLEGGPYEQYF. CDR3 sequence (DNA): TGTGCCAGCAGCTTAGAGGGAGGGCCTTACGAGCAGTACTTC. The full variable domain, with the rest looked up from reference TRBV7-2 and TRBJ2-7, is GAGVSQSPSNKVTEKGKDVELRCDPISGHTALYWYRQSLGQGLEFLIYFQGNSAPDKSGLPSDRFSAERTGGSVSTLTIQRTQQEDSAVYLCASSLEGGPYEQYFGPGTRLTVT.

The J gene is TRBJ1-2, the V gene TRBV7-2; D is uncertain. There are 13 residues in the CDR3. V was trimmed by 0 bases and J by 6 bases, leaving 8 bases between them. In germline, CDR1 is SGHTA, CDR2 FQGNSA. CDR3 bases: TGTGCCAGCAGCTTAGCAAGACAAGATGGCTACACCTTC. Amino acids: CASSLARQDGYTF.

CDR3 loop: CASSRQATDTQYF. CDR3 DNA: TGTGCCAGCAGCCGACAGGCTACAGATACGCAGTATTTT. V usage is TRBV7-9 and J usage is TRBJ2-3, with a possible D match to TRBD1 (6 bases). The CDR3 extends over 13 amino acids. Per germline, CDR1 SEHNR and CDR2 FQNEAQ (reference sequence). Trimming removed 5 bases at V and 3 bases at J, with 9 bases between.

The chain couples TRBV6-5 to TRBJ2-7; possible D gene TRBD1, 5 bases. The CDR3 totals 12 residues. V lost 6 bases to trimming and J lost 3 bases, with 9 bases between them. The germline V gene has CDR1 MNHEY and CDR2 SVGAGI. The CDR3 protein is CASRWGHYEQYF. Written as DNA, the CDR3 is TGTGCCAGCAGATGGGGCCACTACGAGCAGTACTTC.

The chain has TRBV28 and TRBJ2-5; the match to TRBD1 covers 7 bases. This CDR3 has 16 residues. The V segment lost 2 bases and the J segment 4 bases; nucleotides outside the gene matches: 10. Germline V gene lookup returns CDR1 MDHEN and CDR2 SYDVKM. CDR3 nucleotide sequence: TGTGCCAGCAGTTTACGCACAGGGGAATACGGAGAGACCCAGTACTTC. Its translation: CASSLRTGEYGETQYF.

The V call is TRBV2, the J call TRBJ1-6; D is possibly TRBD1 (6 bases). This CDR3 is 14 amino acids long. The germline CDR1 and CDR2 sequences are SNHLY and FYNNEI. V dropped 5 bases and J dropped 7 bases, with 12 bases sitting between them. DNA of the CDR3: TGTGCCAGCAGTTCGGACAGCTGGAATTCACCCCTCCACTTT. Translated, it gives CASSSDSWNSPLHF. Complete variable domain (other parts from reference TRBV2 and TRBJ1-6): EPEVTQTPSHQVTQMGQEVILRCVPISNHLYFYWYRQILGQKVEFLVSFYNNEISEKSEIFDDQFSVERPDGSNFTLKIRSTKLEDSAMYFCASSSDSWNSPLHFGNGTRLTVT.

This rearrangement joins TRBV6-5 to TRBJ2-7, with 9 bases lining up with TRBD1. The CDR3 has 15 amino acids. The germline V gene encodes CDR1 MNHEY and CDR2 SVGAGI. V lost 2 bases and J lost 4; bases outside the gene matches: 6. This CDR3 is CASSYRQGDWYEQYF. As DNA, the CDR3 is TGTGCCAGCAGTTACCGACAGGGGGATTGGTACGAGCAGTACTTC.